The clone carrying this TCR beta chain was picked up a small number of times. Germline V gives CDR1 ENHRY, CDR2 SYGVKD. V shed 6 bases and J 5 bases; nucleotides not matched to a gene: 15. This CDR3 spans 17 amino acids. The data stem from a study of T-cell reconstitution after alpha-beta-depleted transplantation in children. Library preparation (for TCRbeta) was performed with unique molecular identifiers. TCRdb reanalysed the PCR reads using MiXCR and keeps one entry per CDR3 protein. The sample has a few hundred thousand distinct CDR3 sequences, roughly 9% seen once. This material consisted of PBMCs from the stem cell graft donor, taken from the stem cell graft. The TCR was taken from a human donor who donated a stem cell graft to a child with acute lymphoblastic leukemia. The V and J genes are TRBV10-3 and TRBJ2-7, with TRBD1 matching 11 bases. The CDR3 region has the DNA TGTGCCATCAGAGACCCTAGCGTGGGACAGGGGGGTAACGAGCAGTACTTC. Protein: CAIRDPSVGQGGNEQYF.